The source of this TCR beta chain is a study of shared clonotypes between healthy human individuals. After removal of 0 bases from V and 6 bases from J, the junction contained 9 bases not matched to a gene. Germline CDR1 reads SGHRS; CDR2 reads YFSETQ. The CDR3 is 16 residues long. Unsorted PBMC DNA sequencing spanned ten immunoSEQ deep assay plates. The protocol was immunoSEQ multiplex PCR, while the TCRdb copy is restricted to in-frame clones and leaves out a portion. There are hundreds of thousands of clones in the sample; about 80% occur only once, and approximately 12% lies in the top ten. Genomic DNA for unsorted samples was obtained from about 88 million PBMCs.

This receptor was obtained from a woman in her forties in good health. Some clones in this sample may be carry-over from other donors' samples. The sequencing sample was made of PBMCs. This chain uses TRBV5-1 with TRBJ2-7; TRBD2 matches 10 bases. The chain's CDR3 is CASSLGRSGREREQYF. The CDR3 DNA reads TGCGCCAGCAGCTTGGGGCGAAGCGGGAGGGAGCGCGAGCAGTACTTC.